A single sample is the source of the 20 T cell receptor beta chains below, sequenced in a study of shared clonotypes between healthy human individuals. Some clones are missing from TCRdb's copy, which holds only in-frame ones; the method was immunoSEQ multiplex PCR. Counted here are 800,000 to 1,200,000 clones, approximately 80% occurring once; the ten biggest clones make up more than 0.45%. Input material: memory CD4+ T cells from PBMCs. Noted subset: CD45RA-negative fraction. Receptor source: a man aged 18 to 30 in good health. Some clones in this sample may be carry-over from other donors' samples.

This clone was seen just once. Germline and junction disagree at one end, which may indicate a read error. V usage is TRBV10-3 and J usage is TRBJ1-1; 8 nucleotides line up with TRBD1. The CDR3 length is 16 residues. The germline CDR1 and CDR2 sequences are ENHRY and SYGVKD. The CDR3 nucleotides are TGTGCCAGCAGTTCGACGGGGACAGGAGGGAACACTGAAGCTTTCTTT. Protein: CASSSTGTGGNTEAFF.

The chain joins TRBV7-9 to TRBJ2-2; D is possibly TRBD2 (5 bases). Germline values: CDR1 SEHNR, CDR2 FQNEAQ (reference sequence). The V and J ends lost 5 bases and 1 base respectively, with 17 bases between them. This CDR3 spans 17 amino acids. CDR3 amino acids: CASSPSYVGVNTGELFF. CDR3 nucleotides: TGTGCCAGCAGCCCATCGTATGTGGGAGTGAACACCGGGGAGCTGTTTTTT.

This clone was found many times. Written as DNA, the CDR3 is TGTGCCAGCGCCTCCCAGGGACCCAACTATGGCTACACCTTC. The encoded protein is CASASQGPNYGYTF. V is TRBV5-6 and J is TRBJ1-2, with D possibly TRBD1 on 5 matching bases. With 7 bases removed from V and 2 bases from J, the gap between germline ends came to 15 bases. Germline V gene data show CDR1 as SGHDT and CDR2 as YYEEEE. The CDR3 has 14 amino acids.

The chain has TRBV7-8 and TRBJ2-1; TRBD1 is a possible D gene (5 bases). Germline values: CDR1 SGHVS, CDR2 FQNEAQ. The V end was cut by 5 bases, the J end by 6 bases, with 17 bases between. CDR3 length: 15 residues. Written as DNA, the CDR3 is TGTGCCAGCAGCCTCAACAGGTTCCAGGTCAATGAGCAGTTCTTC. Its translation is CASSLNRFQVNEQFF.

The DNA of the CDR3 is TGTGCCAGCTCCAGCTTGGGAGGGGGCGGCTACAATGAGCAGTTCTTC. Its protein product is CASSSLGGGGYNEQFF. The chain carries TRBV5-4 and TRBJ2-1; D could derive from TRBD1 or TRBD2 (7 bases each). V lost 7 bases to trimming and J lost 3 bases, with 20 bases between them. This CDR3 contains 16 residues. The germline gives CDR1 SGHNT, CDR2 YYREEE (reference sequence).

As to this clone: In the same sample, other DNA sequences code for this CDR3. The gene calls are TRBV27 and TRBJ2-6; D possibly corresponds to TRBD1 (5 bases). The CDR3 length is 14 residues. Germline CDR1 reads MNHEY; CDR2 reads SMNVEV (reference sequence). V shed 5 bases and J shed 0 bases, with 5 bases lying between them. The CDR3 here is CASSDSSGANVLTF. DNA of the CDR3: TGTGCCAGCAGTGACAGCTCTGGGGCCAACGTCCTGACTTTC.

This clone has a handful of counts. This chain links TRBV9 with TRBJ2-5; perhaps TRBD2 as D (6 bases). The CDR3 is 14 residues long. From germline, CDR1 is SGDLS and CDR2 YYNGEE. V gave up 4 bases and J gave up 2 bases, with 12 bases separating them. The CDR3 DNA reads TGTGCCAGCAGCCCAACGGGGGTTCAAGAGACCCAGTACTTC. Encoded protein: CASSPTGVQETQYF.

The chain is built from TRBV2 and TRBJ2-1, with a tentative D call TRBD1 (6 bases). The CDR3 totals 14 residues. Trimming removed 5 bases from V and 9 bases from J, with 17 bases in between. Germline CDR1 and CDR2: SNHLY and FYNNEI. In nucleotides, the CDR3 is TGTGCCAGCAGTCCGGGACACCGGGTGGGTGAGCAGTTCTTC. Protein sequence: CASSPGHRVGEQFF. The complete variable domain, with remaining parts taken from reference TRBV2 and TRBJ2-1, reads EPEVTQTPSHQVTQMGQEVILRCVPISNHLYFYWYRQILGQKVEFLVSFYNNEISEKSEIFDDQFSVERPDGSNFTLKIRSTKLEDSAMYFCASSPGHRVGEQFFGPGTRLTVL.

The rearrangement uses TRBV7-9 and TRBJ2-7, with unresolved D. The CDR3 length is 16 residues. Germline V gives CDR1 SEHNR, CDR2 FQNEAQ (reference sequence). V lost 3 bases to trimming and J lost 4 bases, with 19 bases between them. CDR3 protein: CASSFPQGRQDYEQYF. CDR3 nucleotide sequence: TGTGCCAGCAGCTTCCCCCAAGGCCGTCAGGATTACGAGCAGTACTTC.

The chain uses TRBV27 and TRBJ2-7; the D call may be TRBD1 or TRBD2 (5 bases each). Germline lookup yields CDR1 MNHEY and CDR2 SMNVEV (reference sequence). This CDR3 is 13 amino acids long. V was cut by 10 bases and J by 6 bases, with 19 bases left in between. The chain's CDR3 is CATKGPGSGEQYF. CDR3 bases: TGTGCCACCAAGGGCCCAGGGAGTGGCGAGCAGTACTTC.

V usage is TRBV28 and J usage is TRBJ1-2; a weak D match, TRBD1 (5 bases). Germline-derived CDR1 and CDR2 are MDHEN and SYDVKM. Trimming took 2 bases from V and 7 from J, leaving 17 bases between them. The CDR3 runs 15 residues. In DNA, the CDR3 is TGTGCCAGCAGTTTAGGGGACGGCGGGCGGGGTGGCTACACCTTC. Encoded protein: CASSLGDGGRGGYTF.

A remark on this clone: Distinct nucleotide sequences in the sample also encode this CDR3. The chain has TRBV30 and TRBJ2-5, with TRBD2 as a possible D gene (5 bases). Trimming removed 1 base from V and 5 bases from J, with 5 bases in between. Germline V gives CDR1 GTSNPN, CDR2 SVGIG (reference sequence). CDR3 size: 11 residues. The CDR3 sequence is CAWSGGETQYF. CDR3 nucleotides: TGTGCCTGGAGTGGAGGGGAGACCCAGTACTTC.

This chain connects TRBV15 to TRBJ2-7, with 9 nucleotides matching TRBD2. Germline CDR1 and CDR2: LNHNV and YYDKDF (reference sequence). The CDR3 runs to 17 residues. Trimming took 4 bases from V and 7 from J; bases not matched to a gene: 17. Written as DNA, the CDR3 is TGTGCCACCAGCACCGCGGCGCAAGCGGGAGGTCGTGGGGAGCAGTACTTC. Its translation is CATSTAAQAGGRGEQYF.

This chain links TRBV27 with TRBJ1-4; the D gene is possibly TRBD1 (6 bases). In germline, CDR1 is MNHEY, CDR2 SMNVEV (reference sequence). This CDR3 has 17 residues. CDR3 in DNA: TGTTCAACGGAGGGCAGGGGCCGCACAACAACTAATGAAAAACTGTTTTTT. Translated, it gives CSTEGRGRTTTNEKLFF.

The V and J genes are TRBV7-3 and TRBJ2-1; D possibly uses TRBD1 or TRBD2 (6 bases each). Germline CDR1 reads SGHTA; CDR2 reads FQGTGA. CDR3 length: 16 amino acids. Trimming removed 4 bases at V and 8 bases at J, with 21 bases between. Here the CDR3 reads CASSSKAGAGTHEQFF. As DNA, the CDR3 is TGTGCCAGCAGCTCGAAAGCAGGGGCGGGGACCCATGAGCAGTTCTTC.

The rearrangement joins TRBV11-3 to TRBJ2-5; 8 bases fit TRBD1. The better agreement between TRBJ2-7 and the DNA end casts doubt on the J call. This CDR3 contains 15 residues. Germline loops: CDR1 SGHNT, CDR2 YENEEA. The chain's CDR3 is CASSSDREWSYEQYF. The CDR3 DNA reads as TGTGCCAGCAGTTCGGACAGGGAATGGTCCTACGAGCAGTACTTC.

V is TRBV4-3 and J is TRBJ1-4; D is unresolved. V was cut by 3 bases and J by 6 bases, with 11 bases left in between. The CDR3 has 14 amino acids. Germline CDR1 is LGHNA and CDR2 is YSLEER. CDR3 sequence (DNA): TGCGCCAGCAGCCACGAAACCGTGGATGAAAAACTGTTTTTT. Amino acids: CASSHETVDEKLFF.

The chain is built from TRBV4-2 and TRBJ2-1; D not resolved. The CDR3 spans 14 residues. Trimming cost V 3 bases and J 4 bases, with 10 bases left between them. Germline V gene sequence: CDR1 LGHNA, CDR2 YNFKEQ. The CDR3: CASSHLDDYNEQFF. Written as DNA, the CDR3 is TGTGCCAGCAGCCATTTGGACGATTACAATGAGCAGTTCTTC.

V gene TRBV7-8 combines with J gene TRBJ2-7; 7 bases fit TRBD2. CDR1 and CDR2 from the germline V gene are SGHVS and FQNEAQ. The CDR3 runs 17 residues. Trimming took 1 base from V and 5 from J; bases not matched to a gene: 14. CDR3 in amino acids: CASSLVAVAGDTHEQYF. CDR3 nucleotide sequence: TGTGCCAGCAGCTTAGTTGCGGTTGCGGGAGATACCCACGAGCAGTACTTC.

As to this clone: A far larger clone differs by one base, so this is likely a read error. V gene TRBV2 combines with J gene TRBJ2-3; D not certain. Germline V gene data show CDR1 as SNHLY and CDR2 as FYNNEI. The germline V and J ends were trimmed by 7 bases and 0 bases, with 2 bases remaining between them. The CDR3 is 11 amino acids. The CDR3, as DNA: TGTGCCAGCACCAGCACAGATACGCAGTATTTT. Its protein product is CASTSTDTQYF.